This passage covers 32 T cell receptor beta chains from one sample sequenced in a study of blood T cell repertoires in COVID-19. Repertoires were generated with immunoSEQ multiplex PCR, while TCRdb's copy carries only in-frame clones and drops some. The sample yields 190,000 or so clones, just under 90% seen once. Sample: peripheral blood. All receptors come from a man in his sixties who had recovered from COVID-19.

Regarding this clone: The sample contains more than one DNA sequence encoding this CDR3. The rearrangement uses TRBV19 and TRBJ1-2, with D maybe TRBD1 (6 bases). Germline loops: CDR1 LNHDA, CDR2 SQIVND (reference sequence). The CDR3 length is 12 residues. V was clipped by 5 bases and J by 2 bases, with 6 bases between them. The CDR3 nucleotides read TGTGCCAGTAGTGGACAGAACTATGGCTACACCTTC. Its protein is CASSGQNYGYTF.

To note about this clone: The same CDR3 also results from other DNA sequences found in this sample. The gene calls are TRBV6-5 and TRBJ1-1, with D maybe TRBD1 (5 bases). V lost 8 bases and J lost 1, with 8 bases in between. CDR3 size: 12 residues. From germline, CDR1 is MNHEY and CDR2 SVGAGI. The CDR3 sequence is CASGQRNTEAFF. CDR3 bases: TGTGCCAGCGGACAAAGGAACACTGAAGCTTTCTTT.

The chain is built from TRBV11-2 and TRBJ1-1; 7 positions agree with TRBD1. The J segment lost 1 base and the V segment lost 0 bases, leaving 8 bases of the junction unmatched. The V gene's germline CDR1 is SGHAT and CDR2 FQNNGV. The CDR3 contains 17 residues. The CDR3 region is CASSLESRQGGNTEAFF. For the CDR3, the DNA is TGTGCCAGCAGCTTAGAGTCCCGACAGGGCGGGAACACTGAAGCTTTCTTT.

The gene calls are TRBV2 and TRBJ2-4; the D gene is possibly TRBD2 (5 bases). Trimming removed 4 bases from V and 6 bases from J, with 13 bases in between. CDR1 and CDR2 (germline): SNHLY, FYNNEI. CDR3 length: 14 residues. CDR3 sequence (DNA): TGTGCCAGCAGTGTCGCGGGTGAGAGAAACATTCAGTACTTC. Its translation: CASSVAGERNIQYF. The full variable domain, in which reference TRBV2 and TRBJ2-4 provide the parts outside the CDR3, is EPEVTQTPSHQVTQMGQEVILRCVPISNHLYFYWYRQILGQKVEFLVSFYNNEISEKSEIFDDQFSVERPDGSNFTLKIRSTKLEDSAMYFCASSVAGERNIQYFGAGTRLSVL.

This clone has just one count. The J gene is TRBJ1-1, the V gene TRBV5-1; D is unresolved. Germline loops: CDR1 SGHRS, CDR2 YFSETQ. The CDR3 is 14 amino acids. V lost 0 bases and J 1 base, leaving 7 bases between the germline ends. The CDR3 here is CASSLGRENTEAFF. Written as DNA, the CDR3 is TGCGCCAGCAGCTTGGGGCGGGAGAACACTGAAGCTTTCTTT.

This chain connects TRBV6-5 to TRBJ2-7; 9 bases are shared with TRBD2. The CDR3 loop spans 15 amino acids. CDR1 and CDR2 (germline): MNHEY, SVGAGI. Trimming cost V 5 bases and J 3 bases; bases outside gene matches: 8. CDR3 DNA sequence: TGTGCCAGCAGTAGTAGCGGGGGCCCTAGCTACGAGCAGTACTTC. Its translation is CASSSSGGPSYEQYF.

This chain uses TRBV5-5 with TRBJ2-7, with TRBD2 as a possible D gene (6 bases). V was pared by 0 bases and J by 4 bases, with 11 bases between. The CDR3 consists of 14 residues. Germline CDR1 SGHKS, CDR2 YYEKEE (reference sequence). The CDR3 nucleotides are TGTGCCAGCAGCTTGGACGGGAGTCTGTACGAGCAGTACTTC. Its protein is CASSLDGSLYEQYF.

The V call is TRBV5-5, the J call TRBJ1-4, with D possibly TRBD1 on 5 matching bases. Germline values: CDR1 SGHKS, CDR2 YYEKEE (reference sequence). Trimming shortened V by 0 bases and J by 2 bases, and 17 bases separated the two germline ends. This CDR3 comprises 18 residues. Written as DNA, the CDR3 is TGTGCCAGCAGCTTGGTCCAGGGAAGTCTGGGCACTAATGAAAAACTGTTTTTT. Amino acid sequence: CASSLVQGSLGTNEKLFF.

The rearrangement links TRBV19 to TRBJ1-4; D gene ambiguous. Trimming pared 8 bases from V and 7 bases from J, leaving 14 bases between. Germline CDR1 LNHDA, CDR2 SQIVND (reference sequence). The CDR3 loop spans 13 amino acids. The CDR3 DNA follows: TGTGCCAGTTCAACCGATCGAGGTGAAAAACTGTTTTTT. Its protein product is CASSTDRGEKLFF.

The genes are TRBV19 and TRBJ1-5; D not certain. Germline V gene data show CDR1 as LNHDA and CDR2 as SQIVND (reference sequence). The CDR3 consists of 14 residues. The germline V and J ends were trimmed by 1 base and 12 bases, with 16 bases remaining between them. CDR3 nucleotides: TGTGCCAGTAGTATAGCCCAGACGGTGCAGGTCCAGCATTTT. Translating gives CASSIAQTVQVQHF.

V is TRBV2 and J is TRBJ1-2; 9 bases match TRBD1. The CDR3 totals 15 residues. Germline V gives CDR1 SNHLY, CDR2 FYNNEI. V lost 5 bases and J lost 1; bases outside the gene matches: 5. The DNA for the CDR3 is TGTGCCAGCAGTTCACAGGGGGCTGATAACTATGGCTACACCTTC. Protein product: CASSSQGADNYGYTF.

The chain employs TRBV5-1 and TRBJ1-2; 7 bases match TRBD1. Unmatched junction bases numbered 4, after V lost 3 bases and J lost 2 bases. The CDR3 length is 14 residues. Per germline, CDR1 SGHRS and CDR2 YFSETQ. This CDR3 is CASSSPGQNYGYTF. In nucleotides, the CDR3 is TGCGCCAGCAGCTCCCCGGGACAGAACTATGGCTACACCTTC.

Points on this clone: The same CDR3 is also encoded by other DNA sequences in this sample. The V and J genes are TRBV13 and TRBJ2-2, with 13 bases matching TRBD2. CDR3 size: 17 residues. Germline V gene sequence: CDR1 PRHDT, CDR2 FYEKMQ (reference sequence). V shed 4 bases, J shed 3 bases, and the junction held 5 bases outside the gene matches. This CDR3 is CASSSRTSGSDTGELFF. CDR3 nucleotide sequence: TGTGCCAGCAGCTCACGGACTAGCGGGAGTGACACCGGGGAGCTGTTTTTT.

The chain couples TRBV19 to TRBJ1-4, with 8 bases that match TRBD1. The V gene end was trimmed by 7 bases and the J gene end by 8 bases; junction bases not matched to a gene: 12. Per germline, CDR1 LNHDA and CDR2 SQIVND (reference sequence). This CDR3 contains 15 residues. CDR3 nucleotides: TGTGCCAGTACCCCCTGGACAGGGCGGGGGGAAAAACTGTTTTTT. It is translated as CASTPWTGRGEKLFF. Supplemented by reference TRBV19 and TRBJ1-4, the full variable domain reads DGGITQSPKYLFRKEGQNVTLSCEQNLNHDAMYWYRQDPGQGLRLIYYSQIVNDFQKGDIAEGYSVSREKKESFPLTVTSAQKNPTAFYLCASTPWTGRGEKLFFGSGTQLSVL.

The chain couples TRBV11-1 to TRBJ2-7; the match to TRBD1 covers 7 bases. Unmatched junction bases numbered 3, after V lost 4 bases and J lost 3 bases. CDR1 and CDR2 (germline): SGHAT, FQDESV (reference sequence). The CDR3 is 13 residues long. DNA of the CDR3: TGTGCCAGCAGCTCGGGACAGTTCTACGAGCAGTACTTC. Encoded protein: CASSSGQFYEQYF.

This sequence joins TRBV18 and TRBJ2-7; TRBD1 agrees at 9 bases. CDR1 is KGHSH, CDR2 LQKENI, per germline. There are 15 residues in the CDR3. J lost 5 bases, V lost 4 bases, and 9 bases had no gene match. In DNA form, the CDR3 reads TGTGCCAGCTCACGGAACAGGGGGCCCCGGGACGAGCAGTACTTC. This translates into CASSRNRGPRDEQYF.

The chain recombines TRBV6-5 with TRBJ1-5, with D possibly being TRBD1 (6 bases). The CDR3 runs 15 residues. Trimming took 6 bases from V and 6 from J, leaving 18 bases between them. Germline loops: CDR1 MNHEY, CDR2 SVGAGI. The CDR3 loop is CASRGTQGSAQPQHF. The CDR3 nucleotides are TGTGCCAGCAGAGGGACACAGGGCTCTGCTCAGCCCCAGCATTTT.

The chain employs TRBV7-9 and TRBJ1-3; 7 nucleotides match TRBD1. CDR3 length: 14 amino acids. J gave up 4 bases and V 5 bases, and 5 bases lay outside the gene matches. In germline, CDR1 is SEHNR, CDR2 FQNEAQ (reference sequence). The CDR3 region has the DNA TGTGCCAGCAGCCCCGGGACAGCAGGAAACACCATATATTTT. This gives the protein CASSPGTAGNTIYF.

The chain is built from TRBV28 and TRBJ1-2; 8 nucleotides match TRBD1. The CDR3 has 16 residues. Per germline, CDR1 MDHEN and CDR2 SYDVKM. V lost 7 bases to trimming and J lost 6 bases; unmatched junction nucleotides: 16. The CDR3 DNA follows: TGTGCCAGCACCATGGGTGGGCCTGGACAGGGCGATGGCTACACCTTC. Its protein is CASTMGGPGQGDGYTF.

V usage is TRBV9 and J usage is TRBJ2-7; a weak D match, TRBD2 (6 bases). The germline gives CDR1 SGDLS, CDR2 YYNGEE. The V end lost 0 bases, the J end lost 1 base, and 8 bases lay between the germline ends. This CDR3 contains 14 residues. CDR3 sequence (DNA): TGTGCCAGCAGCGTAGCGGAGGGATCCTACGAGCAGTACTTC. Protein product: CASSVAEGSYEQYF.

This clone has a handful of counts. The chain couples TRBV9 to TRBJ2-5; D is unclear. The germline V gene encodes CDR1 SGDLS and CDR2 YYNGEE. Deletions cut 3 bases from V and 0 bases from J, with 9 bases between. This CDR3 spans 14 amino acids. Here the CDR3 reads CASSGRKNQETQYF. In DNA form, the CDR3 reads TGTGCCAGCAGCGGCAGGAAAAACCAAGAGACCCAGTACTTC.

The chain links TRBV12-3 or TRBV12-4 to TRBJ1-1; D is ambiguous. V lost 6 bases to trimming and J lost 7 bases, with 12 bases between them. The CDR3 consists of 12 residues. The CDR3 DNA sequence: TGTGCCAGCAGCCCCATGAGAAGTGAAGCTTTCTTT. It specifies CASSPMRSEAFF.

This chain connects TRBV20-1 to TRBJ1-2, with unresolved D. CDR1 is DFQATT and CDR2 is SNEGSKA in the germline V gene (reference sequence). The CDR3 totals 11 residues. Trimming took 0 bases from V and 6 from J, leaving 5 bases between them. CDR3 sequence: CSARDSNGYTF. CDR3 in DNA: TGCAGTGCTAGAGATTCCAATGGCTACACCTTC.

The chain has TRBV10-3 and TRBJ2-3; D is unclear. CDR3 size: 15 residues. V lost 5 bases to trimming and J lost 0 bases, with 12 bases between them. Germline lookup yields CDR1 ENHRY and CDR2 SYGVKD. For the CDR3, the DNA is TGTGCCATCAGTCCTCGGGTCGCTAGCACAGATACGCAGTATTTT. Translated, it gives CAISPRVASTDTQYF.

The chain combines TRBV6-5 with TRBJ1-2; no clear D gene. The CDR3 runs to 14 residues. Germline assignment: CDR1 MNHEY and CDR2 SVGAGI. V was shortened by 0 bases and J by 7 bases, with 12 bases between the two germline ends. Here the CDR3 DNA reads TGTGCCAGCAGTTACTCAATGTACGCGGCTGGCTACACCTTC. Protein product: CASSYSMYAAGYTF.

This clone was observed a handful of times. V is TRBV7-9 and J is TRBJ2-1; TRBD2 matches 10 bases. J gave up 6 bases and V 7 bases, and 12 bases lay outside the gene matches. From germline, CDR1 is SEHNR and CDR2 FQNEAQ (reference sequence). The CDR3 is 16 amino acids. In nucleotides, the CDR3 is TGTGCCAGCACCCAAGGTATCAAGCGGGGGGGCAATGAGCAGTTCTTC. This translates into CASTQGIKRGGNEQFF.

This clone has at least ten counts. The gene calls are TRBV11-3 and TRBJ2-2; possible D gene TRBD1, 6 bases. Germline V gives CDR1 SGHNT, CDR2 YENEEA. With 7 bases removed from V and 5 bases from J, the gap between germline ends came to 14 bases. The CDR3 has 14 residues. CDR3 in DNA: TGTGCCAGCACCAGGGGACCGGAGACCGGGGAGCTGTTTTTT. Translated, it gives CASTRGPETGELFF.

This clone appeared a single time. The CDR3 spells CASSRGAVAGNTIYF. CDR3 sequence (DNA): TGTGCCAGCAGCCGTGGGGCCGTAGCTGGAAACACCATATATTTT. The rearrangement joins TRBV6-5 to TRBJ1-3, with D perhaps TRBD1 (5 bases). V was clipped by 6 bases and J by 2 bases, with 14 bases between them. The CDR3 loop spans 15 amino acids. Germline V CDR1 and CDR2: MNHEY, SVGAGI.

V is TRBV5-1 and J is TRBJ2-7; TRBD1 matches 9 bases. This CDR3 comprises 18 residues. Germline CDR1 and CDR2: SGHRS and YFSETQ. With V trimmed by 1 base and J by 1 base, 12 bases remained unmatched. As DNA, the CDR3 is TGCGCCAGCAGCTTGAAGACGACAGGGGGTTCTCTTTCCTACGAGCAGTACTTC. It is translated as CASSLKTTGGSLSYEQYF. The full variable domain, rest sourced from reference TRBV5-1 and TRBJ2-7, is KAGVTQTPRYLIKTRGQQVTLSCSPISGHRSVSWYQQTPGQGLQFLFEYFSETQRNKGNFPGRFSGRQFSNSRSEMNVSTLELGDSALYLCASSLKTTGGSLSYEQYFGPGTRLTVT.

The rearrangement links TRBV19 to TRBJ2-7; 8 positions agree with TRBD1. J was trimmed by 5 bases and V by 4 bases; bases with no gene match: 4. Germline V CDR1 and CDR2: LNHDA, SQIVND (reference sequence). The CDR3 sequence is 13 residues long. The CDR3 region is CASSRDRSDEQYF. CDR3 coding DNA: TGTGCCAGTAGTAGGGACAGGTCCGACGAGCAGTACTTC.

This chain links TRBV9 with TRBJ2-5; TRBD1 matches at 9 bases. The germline V gene has CDR1 SGDLS and CDR2 YYNGEE. There are 15 residues in the CDR3. Trimming took 3 bases from V and 5 from J; bases not matched to a gene: 8. CDR3 region: CASSGRDRVTETQYF. The CDR3 region has the DNA TGTGCCAGCAGCGGCCGGGACAGGGTAACGGAGACCCAGTACTTC.

J is TRBJ2-7 and V is TRBV10-3; 7 bases fit TRBD1. Per the germline V gene, CDR1 is ENHRY and CDR2 is SYGVKD. The length of the CDR3 is 16 residues. Trimming cost V 7 bases and J 4 bases; bases outside gene matches: 16. The CDR3 DNA sequence: TGTGCCATCAAAAAAGGCAAGGGGACAGACTTTTACGAGCAGTACTTC. Its translation is CAIKKGKGTDFYEQYF.